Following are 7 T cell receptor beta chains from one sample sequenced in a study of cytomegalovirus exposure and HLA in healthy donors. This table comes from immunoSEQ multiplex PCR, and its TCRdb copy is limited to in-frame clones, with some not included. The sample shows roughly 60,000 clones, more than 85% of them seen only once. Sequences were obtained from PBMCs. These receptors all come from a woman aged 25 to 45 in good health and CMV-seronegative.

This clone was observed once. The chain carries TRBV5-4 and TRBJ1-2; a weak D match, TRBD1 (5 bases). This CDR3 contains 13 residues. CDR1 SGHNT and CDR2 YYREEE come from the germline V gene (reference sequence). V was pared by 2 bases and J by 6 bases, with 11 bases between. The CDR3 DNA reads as TGTGCCAGCAGCTTACGGGGGGTTGATGGCTACACCTTC. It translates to CASSLRGVDGYTF.

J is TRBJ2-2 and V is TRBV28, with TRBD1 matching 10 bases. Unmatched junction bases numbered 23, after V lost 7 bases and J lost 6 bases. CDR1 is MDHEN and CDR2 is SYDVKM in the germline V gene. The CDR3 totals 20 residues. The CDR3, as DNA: TGTGCCAGCACACTTCAGGCTTTCGACAGGGGGCGTTCGGTTGCCGGGGAGCTGTTTTTT. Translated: CASTLQAFDRGRSVAGELFF.

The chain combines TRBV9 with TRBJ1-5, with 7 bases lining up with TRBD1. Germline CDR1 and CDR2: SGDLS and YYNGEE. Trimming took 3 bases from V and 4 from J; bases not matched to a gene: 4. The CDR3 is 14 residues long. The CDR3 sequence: CASSDQGDNQPQHF. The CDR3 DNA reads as TGTGCCAGCAGCGACCAGGGGGATAATCAGCCCCAGCATTTT.

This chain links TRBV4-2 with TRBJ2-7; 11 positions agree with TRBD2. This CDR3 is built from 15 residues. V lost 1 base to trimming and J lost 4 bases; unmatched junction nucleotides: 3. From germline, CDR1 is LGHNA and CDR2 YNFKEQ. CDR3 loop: CASSQVAGGRYEQYF. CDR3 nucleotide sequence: TGTGCCAGCAGCCAAGTAGCGGGAGGGCGGTACGAGCAGTACTTC.

The CDR3 is CASSQSSAAERDTQYF. The CDR3, as DNA: TGCGCCAGCAGCCAATCCTCCGCGGCAGAGCGGGATACGCAGTATTTT. V is TRBV4-3 and J is TRBJ2-3; TRBD2 is a possible D gene (5 bases). V was shortened by 2 bases and J by 6 bases, with 18 bases between the two germline ends. Germline values: CDR1 LGHNA, CDR2 YSLEER. The CDR3 spans 16 residues.

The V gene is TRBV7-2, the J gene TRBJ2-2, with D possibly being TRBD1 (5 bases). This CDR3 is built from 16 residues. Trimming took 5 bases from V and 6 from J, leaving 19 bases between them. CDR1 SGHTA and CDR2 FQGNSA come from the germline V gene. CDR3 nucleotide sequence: TGTGCCAGCAGCGAATCCAGGGTCGGATGGGCCGGGGAGCTGTTTTTT. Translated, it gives CASSESRVGWAGELFF.

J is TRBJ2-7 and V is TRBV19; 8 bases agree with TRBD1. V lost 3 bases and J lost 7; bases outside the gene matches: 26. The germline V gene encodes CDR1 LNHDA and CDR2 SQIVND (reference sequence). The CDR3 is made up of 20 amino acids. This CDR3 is CASSIYIISGTGVVSGEQYF. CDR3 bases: TGTGCCAGTAGTATTTATATCATCTCCGGGACAGGTGTTGTATCGGGAGAGCAGTACTTC.